Below are 5 T cell receptor beta chains sequenced from a single sample in a study of blood T cell repertoires in COVID-19. Measured with immunoSEQ multiplex PCR; TCRdb has only the in-frame clones, and not every one. The sample yields almost 80,000 clones, 90% seen once. Source material: peripheral blood. These receptors were obtained from an elderly woman with acute or convalescent COVID-19.

This clone was seen once. The V gene is TRBV4-1, the J gene TRBJ1-6, with a tentative D call TRBD1 (5 bases). V dropped 0 bases and J dropped 7 bases, with 13 bases sitting between them. The CDR3 sequence is 16 residues long. Germline assignment: CDR1 MGHRA and CDR2 YSYEKL. The CDR3 reads CASSQDAGRGNSPLHF. As DNA, the CDR3 is TGCGCCAGCAGCCAAGACGCCGGACGGGGGAATTCACCCCTCCACTTT.

The chain combines TRBV28 with TRBJ2-3, with D possibly matching TRBD2 (6 bases). Germline V gives CDR1 MDHEN, CDR2 SYDVKM. Trimming removed 3 bases at V and 5 bases at J, with 15 bases between. CDR3 length equals 15 residues. This CDR3 reads CASSLISGLRDTQYF. CDR3 coding DNA: TGTGCCAGCAGTTTGATCTCGGGACTTCGAGATACGCAGTATTTT. Full variable domain (missing parts from reference TRBV28 and TRBJ2-3): DVKVTQSSRYLVKRTGEKVFLECVQDMDHENMFWYRQDPGLGLRLIYFSYDVKMKEKGDIPEGYSVSREKKERFSLILESASTNQTSMYLCASSLISGLRDTQYFGPGTRLTVL.

The V gene is TRBV6-5, the J gene TRBJ1-1, with D hard to call. Germline CDR1 and CDR2: MNHEY and SVGAGI. V lost 4 bases, J lost 1 base, and 10 bases lay in between. This CDR3 comprises 14 residues. CDR3 amino acids: CASSSPVENTEAFF. CDR3 sequence (DNA): TGTGCCAGCAGTTCCCCAGTTGAGAACACTGAAGCTTTCTTT.

This CDR3 is CASSLQGSNTEAFF. The CDR3 nucleotides read TGTGCCAGCAGTTTACAGGGTTCAAACACTGAAGCTTTCTTT. The chain combines TRBV27 with TRBJ1-1, with D maybe TRBD1 (5 bases). V was trimmed by 2 bases and J by 2 bases, leaving 9 bases between them. This CDR3 has 14 residues. Looked up from germline, CDR1 is MNHEY and CDR2 is SMNVEV (reference sequence).

The chain uses TRBV27 and TRBJ2-3, with 9 positions matching TRBD1. CDR1 and CDR2 from the germline V gene are MNHEY and SMNVEV (reference sequence). Trimming at V came to 6 bases and at J to 6 bases, leaving 13 bases not matched to a gene. The CDR3 totals 16 residues. The CDR3 protein is CASRFSGQGRWDTQYF. In nucleotides, the CDR3 is TGTGCCAGCAGATTCTCGGGACAGGGTCGTTGGGATACGCAGTATTTT.